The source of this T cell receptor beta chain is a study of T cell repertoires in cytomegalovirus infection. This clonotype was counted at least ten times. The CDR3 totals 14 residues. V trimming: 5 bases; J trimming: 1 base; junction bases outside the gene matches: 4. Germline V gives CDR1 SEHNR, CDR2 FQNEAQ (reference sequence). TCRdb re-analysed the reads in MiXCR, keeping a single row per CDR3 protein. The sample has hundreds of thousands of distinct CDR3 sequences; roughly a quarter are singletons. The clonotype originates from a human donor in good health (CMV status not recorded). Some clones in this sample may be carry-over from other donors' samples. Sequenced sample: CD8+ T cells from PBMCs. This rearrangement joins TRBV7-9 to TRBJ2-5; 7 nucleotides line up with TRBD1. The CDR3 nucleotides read TGTGCCAGCAGCGGCCGGGACAGCCAAGAGACCCAGTACTTC. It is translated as CASSGRDSQETQYF.